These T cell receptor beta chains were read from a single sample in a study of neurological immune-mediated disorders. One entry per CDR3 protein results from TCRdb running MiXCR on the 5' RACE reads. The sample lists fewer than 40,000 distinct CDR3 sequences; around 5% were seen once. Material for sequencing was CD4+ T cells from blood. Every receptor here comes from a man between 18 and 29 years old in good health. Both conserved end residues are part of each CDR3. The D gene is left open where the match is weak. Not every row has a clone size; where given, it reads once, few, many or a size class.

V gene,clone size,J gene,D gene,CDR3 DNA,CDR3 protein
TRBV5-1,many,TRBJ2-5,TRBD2,TGCGCCAGCTTACCGTCGGGGGGTCATTCGGAGACCCAGTACTTC,CASLPSGGHSETQYF
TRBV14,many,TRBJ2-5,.,TGTGCCAGCAGCCAAGTAGGATCCGCAACCCAGTACTTC,CASSQVGSATQYF
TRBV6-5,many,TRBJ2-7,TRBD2,TGTGCCAGCAGTTACTCTAGCGGGGGCGGCGTTGGATCCTACGAGCAGTACTTC,CASSYSSGGGVGSYEQYF
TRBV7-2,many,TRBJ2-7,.,TGTGCCAGCAGCTTTTACACGAACTACGAGCAGTACTTC,CASSFYTNYEQYF
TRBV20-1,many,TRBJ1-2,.,TGCAGTGCCATAAACCCCAGGGTGGGCTATGGCTACACCTTC,CSAINPRVGYGYTF
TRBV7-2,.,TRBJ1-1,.,TGTGCCAGCAGCCTGGACACCATGAACATTGAAGCTTTCTTT,CASSLDTMNIEAFF
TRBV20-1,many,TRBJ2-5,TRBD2,TGCAGTGCCCCTCTGGGGGGGCAAGAGACCCAGTACTTC,CSAPLGGQETQYF
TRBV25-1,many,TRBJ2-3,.,TGTGCCAGCAGTGAATGGATTACTTCTAGCACAGATACGCAGTATTTT,CASSEWITSSTDTQYF
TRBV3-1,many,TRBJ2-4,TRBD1,TGTGCCAGCAGCCAAACAGGGGGATCGTCCAAAAACATTCAGTACTTC,CASSQTGGSSKNIQYF
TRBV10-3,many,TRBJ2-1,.,TGTGCCACCGAGGACAGCCTCTTATACAATGAGCAGTTCTTC,CATEDSLLYNEQFF
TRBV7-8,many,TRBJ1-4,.,TGTGCCAGCAGCTTACGGTCGAAAACAACTAATGAAAAACTGTTTTTT,CASSLRSKTTNEKLFF
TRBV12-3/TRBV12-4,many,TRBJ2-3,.,TGTGCCAGCAACAATGGCCGAAGGCACAGCACAGATACGCAGTATTTT,CASNNGRRHSTDTQYF
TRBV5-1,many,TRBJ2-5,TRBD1,TGCGCCAGCAGCTCAGGACAGGGAGGTTCCCTCCAAGAGACCCAGTACTTC,CASSSGQGGSLQETQYF
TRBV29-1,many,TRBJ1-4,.,TGCAGCGTTCGACAGCGGACGGAGCCCGCCGAAAAACTGTTTTTT,CSVRQRTEPAEKLFF
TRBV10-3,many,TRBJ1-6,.,TGTGCCATCAGTGGTCCAGGGGTAGGGTCACCCCTCCACTTT,CAISGPGVGSPLHF
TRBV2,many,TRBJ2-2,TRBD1,TGTGCCAGCAGGACGGGACAGGGGGTCGTCGGGGAGCTGTTTTTT,CASRTGQGVVGELFF
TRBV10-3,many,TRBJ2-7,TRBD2,TGTGCCAATAGTGGGGGACTAGCGGGGCTAAACGAGCAGTACTTC,CANSGGLAGLNEQYF
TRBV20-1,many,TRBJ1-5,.,TGCAGTGCCAAATCGTTTCGTTTGAAGGATCAGCCCCAGCATTTT,CSAKSFRLKDQPQHF